Shown below are 8 T cell receptor beta chains from a single sample sequenced in a study of blood T cell repertoires in COVID-19. The table came from immunoSEQ multiplex PCR; TCRdb's copy has only in-frame clones and leaves some out. The data contain a few hundred thousand clones, around nine tenths of them singletons. Sample: PBMCs or T cells enriched from blood (not recorded which). These receptors came from a woman in her 30s who had been exposed to COVID-19.

This chain joins TRBV28 and TRBJ2-2, with D perhaps matching TRBD2 (6 bases). This CDR3 has 16 residues. CDR1 is MDHEN, CDR2 SYDVKM, per germline. The V end lost 5 bases, the J end lost 0 bases, and 13 bases lay between the germline ends. Written as DNA, the CDR3 is TGTGCCAGCAGTAGGACGCTAGCGACGAACACCGGGGAGCTGTTTTTT. Its protein product is CASSRTLATNTGELFF.

Comments on this clone: Its ends do not fully match the called genes, so a read error is possible. V usage is TRBV6-1 and J usage is TRBJ1-4; TRBD1 might be the D (6 bases). CDR3 size: 15 residues. Looked up from germline, CDR1 is MNHNS and CDR2 is SASEGT. CDR3 bases: TGTGCCAGCAGTGAATGGAGTGGGGGCCGCGTTGGAGGTGTTTTT. Translated, it gives CASSEWSGGRVGGVF.

The chain has TRBV28 and TRBJ1-2; D gene ambiguous. V shed 7 bases and J shed 8 bases, with 11 bases lying between them. CDR1 is MDHEN and CDR2 is SYDVKM in the germline V gene. The CDR3 totals 11 residues. CDR3 nucleotides: TGTGCCAGCAAATCGGTTTGGGGCTACACCTTC. Translated, it gives CASKSVWGYTF.

The chain carries TRBV11-2 and TRBJ1-1; the D gene is possibly TRBD1 (5 bases). Germline-derived CDR1 and CDR2 are SGHAT and FQNNGV. The V and J ends lost 1 base and 2 bases respectively, with 11 bases between them. This CDR3 region has 15 residues. This CDR3 is CASSLGQGINTEAFF. CDR3 coding DNA: TGTGCCAGCAGCTTAGGCCAGGGTATAAACACTGAAGCTTTCTTT.

The V and J genes are TRBV2 and TRBJ1-4; possible D gene TRBD1, 5 bases. The V gene lost 4 bases and the J gene lost 12 bases, with 9 bases spanning the gap. This CDR3 region has 11 residues. CDR1 is SNHLY and CDR2 is FYNNEI in the germline V gene. CDR3 sequence: CASSVRGELFF. CDR3 DNA sequence: TGTGCCAGCAGTGTTCGGGGGGAACTGTTTTTT.

The chain carries TRBV6-5 and TRBJ2-7; the match to TRBD1 covers 10 bases. This CDR3 is built from 15 residues. V shed 6 bases and J 9 bases; nucleotides not matched to a gene: 14. CDR1 is MNHEY, CDR2 SVGAGI, per germline. The CDR3 coding sequence is TGTGCCAGCAGCGCATTAGTAGGACAGGGGGTATGGCAGTACTTC. This gives the protein CASSALVGQGVWQYF.

As to this clone: Additional DNA sequences in this sample encode the identical CDR3. The chain is built from TRBV5-1 and TRBJ2-2, with 10 bases identical to TRBD2. J lost 6 bases, V lost 0 bases, and 2 bases had no gene match. Germline V gene data show CDR1 as SGHRS and CDR2 as YFSETQ. The CDR3 contains 15 residues. The CDR3 region has the DNA TGCGCCAGCAGCTTGGTAGCGGGAGGAGCCGGGGAGCTGTTTTTT. Residues: CASSLVAGGAGELFF. Looking up the rest from reference TRBV5-1 and TRBJ2-2 gives the full variable domain: KAGVTQTPRYLIKTRGQQVTLSCSPISGHRSVSWYQQTPGQGLQFLFEYFSETQRNKGNFPGRFSGRQFSNSRSEMNVSTLELGDSALYLCASSLVAGGAGELFFGEGSRLTVL.

The CDR3 DNA reads TGTGCCAGCAGCTCGACGATAAACAGGGGTGGCGGGGAGCTGTTTTTT. This gives the protein CASSSTINRGGGELFF. This chain links TRBV7-3 with TRBJ2-2, with 7 bases aligning to TRBD1. Germline CDR1 reads SGHTA; CDR2 reads FQGTGA. CDR3 length: 16 residues. Trimming at V came to 4 bases and at J to 7 bases, leaving 12 bases not matched to a gene.